The 4 T cell receptor beta chains in this list originate from one sample, sequenced in a study of blood T cells in healthy people across ages. Alongside a J-beta primer mix, a sample-barcoded 5' primer served in a second PCR lasting about 7 to 12 cycles. TCRdb fed the 5' RACE reads into MiXCR, producing one record per CDR3 protein. The sample comprises more than 900,000 distinct CDR3 sequences, 20% to 25% of which are singletons, and around 0.7% rests with the top ten. The same sample was also studied in work on T cells of mothers and their children.

Sequencing used blood. All receptors derive from a girl aged 2-10 years in good health.

This clonotype has more than one count but fewer than ten. The chain uses TRBV7-9 and TRBJ2-1, with a tentative D call TRBD2 (6 bases). The DNA end favors TRBJ2-5, so the J call may be wrong. The CDR3 runs 17 residues. Germline lookup yields CDR1 SEHNR and CDR2 FQNEAQ (reference sequence). CDR3 nucleotides: TGTGCCAGCAGCTCCCTGGTGAGCGGGTTCGGTGTGGAGACCCAGTACTTC. Translated: CASSSLVSGFGVETQYF.

The J gene is TRBJ1-2, the V gene TRBV28; D may be TRBD1 (5 bases). The V and J ends lost 6 bases and 8 bases respectively, with 25 bases between them. Germline V CDR1 and CDR2: MDHEN, SYDVKM. The length of the CDR3 is 16 residues. CDR3 amino acids: CASSLPVGTQGYGYTF. The DNA for the CDR3 is TGTGCCAGCAGCTTACCTGTCGGGACGCAGGGTTACGGCTACACCTTC.

A word on this clonotype: Lacking the conserved final phenylalanine or tryptophan, this CDR3 likely reflects a read error. V and J are TRBV7-2 and TRBJ1-2; D is perhaps TRBD1 (5 bases). This CDR3 region has 19 residues. Trimming cost V 5 bases and J 0 bases, with 25 bases left between them. CDR1 is SGHTA, CDR2 FQGNSA, per germline. This chain's CDR3 is CASSPTPGRRMIANYGYTL. As DNA, the CDR3 is TGTGCCAGCAGCCCGACTCCGGGACGTCGGATGATCGCTAACTATGGCTACACCCTC.

This rearrangement joins TRBV6-5 to TRBJ1-4; 8 bases are shared with TRBD1. The CDR3 extends over 15 amino acids. The V and J ends lost 6 bases and 8 bases, in that order; junction bases with no gene match: 11. CDR1 and CDR2 (germline): MNHEY, SVGAGI. The CDR3 region has the DNA TGTGCCAGCAGCGGTACAGGGGGATCGGGGGAAAAACTGTTTTTT. Residues: CASSGTGGSGEKLFF.